The rows below give T cell receptor beta chains drawn from one sample of a study of blood T cell repertoires in COVID-19. The protocol was immunoSEQ multiplex PCR, while the TCRdb copy is restricted to in-frame clones and leaves out a portion. Of approximately 59,000 clones listed, about three quarters are singletons. Sequencing was carried out using peripheral blood. These receptors came from a man older than 75 with acute or convalescent COVID-19. Each CDR3 is given with its conserved first and last residue. A D gene is named only where the DNA matches it firmly. For some rows the clone size is stated as once, few or many, or as a class when expanded; others skip it.

DNA: TGTGCCAGCAGCTTACGACTAGCGGGAGTGTTATACGAGCAGTACTTC
CDR3: CASSLRLAGVLYEQYF
size: -
J: TRBJ2-7
V: TRBV5-5
D: TRBD2

DNA: TGTGCCAGCAGGAACGCGGGGGACTACGAGCAGTACTTC
CDR3: CASRNAGDYEQYF
size: -
J: TRBJ2-7
V: TRBV27
D: TRBD2

DNA: TGTGCCAGCAGACCCGGGGGGGGACAGGGAATGAACACTGAAGCTTTCTTT
CDR3: CASRPGGGQGMNTEAFF
size: -
J: TRBJ1-1
V: TRBV7-2
D: TRBD1

DNA: TGTGCCAGCAGTGAAAGGAGGGACACTGAAGCTTTCTTT
CDR3: CASSERRDTEAFF
size: once
J: TRBJ1-1
V: TRBV2
D: -

DNA: TGTGCCAGCAGCCCCAACCGGGGGAGTAGCTATGGCTACACCTTC
CDR3: CASSPNRGSSYGYTF
size: -
J: TRBJ1-2
V: TRBV7-2
D: -

DNA: TGTGCCAGCAGCCATATGCAAGAGACCCAGTACTTC
CDR3: CASSHMQETQYF
size: -
J: TRBJ2-5
V: TRBV3-1/TRBV3-2
D: -

DNA: TGCGCCAGCAGCCGGTGGGCTAGCGGACTCCCCGCCTACGAGCAGTACTTC
CDR3: CASSRWASGLPAYEQYF
size: -
J: TRBJ2-7
V: TRBV4-1
D: TRBD2

DNA: TGTGCCAGCTCACCAGCAGAGACAGGAAAACTGTTTTTT
CDR3: CASSPAETGKLFF
size: -
J: TRBJ1-4
V: TRBV18
D: -

DNA: TGTGCCAGCAGCGAACGACTAGCGGAGTACAATGAGCAGTTCTTC
CDR3: CASSERLAEYNEQFF
size: -
J: TRBJ2-1
V: TRBV2
D: TRBD2

DNA: TGTGCCAGCACAGGGACAACTAATGAAAAACTGTTTTTT
CDR3: CASTGTTNEKLFF
size: -
J: TRBJ1-4
V: TRBV6-5
D: -

DNA: TGTGCCAGCAGAATAGCGGGAGGAAGCACAGATACGCAGTATTTT
CDR3: CASRIAGGSTDTQYF
size: -
J: TRBJ2-3
V: TRBV2
D: TRBD2

DNA: TGCGCCAGCAGCTTGGATTCCTTAGGCTACACCTTC
CDR3: CASSLDSLGYTF
size: few
J: TRBJ1-2
V: TRBV5-1
D: -

DNA: TGTGCCAGCAGTCCTATGACAGGGGGTGGATCCACCTTC
CDR3: CASSPMTGGGSTF
size: -
J: TRBJ1-2
V: TRBV12-3/TRBV12-4
D: TRBD1